Sequencing of this T cell receptor (beta chain) was carried out in a study of identical twins. Using its own MiXCR run on the 5' RACE reads, TCRdb lists one record per CDR3 protein. The table shows 700,000 or so distinct CDR3 sequences, with 8% to 9% occurring only once. Separately, the same data were catalogued under a study of yellow fever vaccine responses in identical twins.

Sequenced: PBMCs. The sequence was obtained from a woman aged 18-35 years in good health.

The CDR3 nucleotides are TGTGCCAGCAGTCAAGGGACAGGGGGCGTGGGTAGCAATCAGCCCCAGCATTTT. Protein product: CASSQGTGGVGSNQPQHF. This chain links TRBV12-3 or TRBV12-4 with TRBJ1-5; 12 nucleotides agree with TRBD1. The CDR3 runs to 18 residues. The V segment lost 5 bases and the J segment 0 bases; nucleotides outside the gene matches: 8.